The clone carrying this T cell receptor beta chain was picked up a small number of times. Its antigen is unknown. The PCR employed 60 Vbeta primers together with 13 Jbeta primers. The repertoire was sequenced with immunoSEQ multiplex PCR; TCRdb's copy has only in-frame clones and lacks some. The sample holds about 130,000 clones, about 82% seen once. The CDR3 loop spans 14 amino acids. Germline CDR1 is SGHDT and CDR2 is YYEEEE. The V end was cut by 2 bases, the J end by 0 bases, with 8 bases between. This entry is derived from a study of cytomegalovirus exposure and HLA in healthy donors. The wider study: Unique TCR beta sequences numbering around 110 million came from around 180 million T cells in an earlier analysis. Study-wide results and limits: CMV serostatus was the only recorded immune exposure for donors.

Sequenced sample: PBMCs. The rearrangement links TRBV5-6 to TRBJ1-1, with D unclear. The clonotype originates from a boy younger than 18 in good health and CMV-seronegative. The CDR3 region is CASSFPRLNTEAFF. The CDR3, as DNA: TGTGCCAGCAGCTTTCCACGGTTGAACACTGAAGCTTTCTTT.